Below, 19 T cell receptor beta chains from the same sample are listed, as sequenced in a study of T cells in Graves' hyperthyroidism and ophthalmopathy. Researchers took RNA transcripts and amplified the TCR beta CDR3 regions from them. First-round RT-PCR targeting the TCR CDR3 was performed with the HTBI primer set. A single record per CDR3 protein comes from TCRdb applying MiXCR to the multiplex PCR reads. Of roughly 500,000 distinct CDR3 sequences in the sample, approximately 22% were seen once. The material sequenced was blood. Receptors originate from a woman in her 70s with Graves' ophthalmopathy.

Only a few counts were recorded for this clonotype. The CDR3, as DNA: TGTGCCAGCAGTTTAGGACTTCACAATGAGCAGTTCTTC. Amino acid sequence: CASSLGLHNEQFF. The genes are TRBV12-3 or TRBV12-4 and TRBJ2-1; D ambiguous. The CDR3 consists of 13 residues. Trimming pared 1 base from V and 5 bases from J, leaving 6 bases between.

The chain links TRBV28 to TRBJ2-6; D could derive from TRBD1 or TRBD2 (5 bases each). The germline gives CDR1 MDHEN, CDR2 SYDVKM. The CDR3 is 17 amino acids. V shed 2 bases and J shed 0 bases, with 11 bases lying between them. As DNA, the CDR3 is TGTGCCAGCAGTTTAGGGACGGGGTACTCTGGGGCCAACGTCCTGACTTTC. This sequence encodes CASSLGTGYSGANVLTF.

There are a few counts of this clonotype. The chain recombines TRBV2 with TRBJ1-1; D gene ambiguous. Per germline, CDR1 SNHLY and CDR2 FYNNEI. V gave up 2 bases and J gave up 1 base, with 2 bases separating them. The CDR3 loop spans 12 amino acids. The CDR3 here is CASSEPNTEAFF. CDR3 nucleotide sequence: TGTGCCAGCAGTGAACCGAACACTGAAGCTTTCTTT.

The chain is built from TRBV7-2 and TRBJ2-7, with a tentative D call TRBD1 (6 bases). This CDR3 spans 15 amino acids. With 1 base removed from V and 3 bases from J, the gap between germline ends came to 13 bases. CDR1 and CDR2 (germline): SGHTA, FQGNSA. The CDR3 spells CASSLEGDAFYEQYF. The CDR3 nucleotides are TGTGCCAGCAGCTTAGAGGGGGACGCCTTCTACGAGCAGTACTTC.

As to this clonotype: Being one base from a much bigger clone, this may be a read error. The chain recombines TRBV3-1 with TRBJ2-6; D call uncertain. The CDR3 length is 14 residues. From germline, CDR1 is LGHDT and CDR2 YNNKEL (reference sequence). V was cut by 5 bases and J by 2 bases, with 7 bases left in between. As DNA, the CDR3 is TGTGCCAGCAGCTTAGGTCCTGGGGCCAACGTCCTGACTTTC. Translating it yields CASSLGPGANVLTF.

This clonotype has at least ten counts. The chain uses TRBV28 and TRBJ2-3; D may be TRBD2 (6 bases). V dropped 6 bases and J dropped 3 bases, with 16 bases sitting between them. CDR1 and CDR2 from the germline V gene are MDHEN and SYDVKM. CDR3 length: 15 residues. CDR3 DNA sequence: TGTGCCAGCAGCCCGCGGGGAGCTGGGACAGATACGCAGTATTTT. As protein: CASSPRGAGTDTQYF.

This clonotype was recorded a few times. The V gene is TRBV20-1, the J gene TRBJ2-3; 7 bases align to TRBD1. CDR1 and CDR2 from the germline V gene are DFQATT and SNEGSKA (reference sequence). V was pared by 6 bases and J by 4 bases, with 13 bases of the junction left unmatched. The CDR3 runs to 15 residues. The CDR3 nucleotides are TGCAGTGCACCGAGAGGGACAGCTACATCAGATACGCAGTATTTT. It is translated as CSAPRGTATSDTQYF.

The CDR3 region has the DNA TGTGCCAGTACCTATGGGGCAGAGCACTCACCCCTCCACTTT. It specifies CASTYGAEHSPLHF. The chain employs TRBV19 and TRBJ1-6, with D tentatively TRBD1 (5 bases). V lost 7 bases and J 10 bases, leaving 17 bases between the germline ends. From germline, CDR1 is LNHDA and CDR2 SQIVND (reference sequence). The CDR3 has 14 residues.

This clonotype was counted at least ten times. The chain employs TRBV6-2 or TRBV6-3 and TRBJ2-1; 14 bases are a match to TRBD2. The V segment lost 5 bases and the J segment 2 bases; nucleotides outside the gene matches: 8. Looked up from germline, CDR1 is MNHEY and CDR2 is SVGEGT. The CDR3 sequence is 18 residues long. DNA for the CDR3: TGTGCCAGCAGTCACCCGACTAGCGGGAGGGCCACCTACAATGAGCAGTTCTTC. It translates to CASSHPTSGRATYNEQFF.

The chain is built from TRBV29-1 and TRBJ2-2, with D possibly being TRBD1 (6 bases). The V gene's germline CDR1 is SQVTM and CDR2 ANQGSEA. The CDR3 has 12 residues. V was pared by 5 bases and J by 6 bases, with 10 bases between. The DNA for the CDR3 is TGCAGCGTTCAGGGGAGCGCCGGGGAGCTGTTTTTT. As protein: CSVQGSAGELFF.

On this clonotype: A read error may account for a junction end that differs from germline. V gene TRBV30 combines with J gene TRBJ2-2; 10 bases agree with TRBD1. Germline loops: CDR1 GTSNPN, CDR2 SVGIG (reference sequence). The CDR3 spans 16 residues. The CDR3 sequence is CTWSANDRGHTGELFF. The DNA of the CDR3 is TGTACCTGGAGTGCAAACGACAGGGGGCACACCGGGGAGCTGTTTTTT. Supplemented by reference TRBV30 and TRBJ2-2, the full variable domain reads SQTIHQWPATLVQPVGSPLSLECTVEGTSNPNLYWYRQAAGRGLQLLFYSVGIGQISSEVPQNLSASRPQDRQFILSSKKLLLSDSGFYLCTWSANDRGHTGELFFGEGSRLTVL.

The genes are TRBV3-1 and TRBJ2-7; D is possibly TRBD1 (5 bases). V gave up 0 bases and J gave up 4 bases, with 10 bases separating them. CDR3 size: 14 residues. From germline, CDR1 is LGHDT and CDR2 YNNKEL (reference sequence). CDR3 nucleotides: TGTGCCAGCAGCCAAGAAAGGGGTATTTACGAGCAGTACTTC. Protein sequence: CASSQERGIYEQYF.

The sample holds a few counts of this clonotype. This chain connects TRBV6-2 or TRBV6-3 to TRBJ2-1; maybe TRBD1 (6 bases). The V gene's germline CDR1 is MNHEY and CDR2 SVGEGT. The CDR3 has 16 residues. Deletions cut 4 bases from V and 4 bases from J, with 17 bases between. The CDR3 DNA reads as TGTGCCAGCAGTTTGTACCGGGACATACCGTACAATGAGCAGTTCTTC. Protein sequence: CASSLYRDIPYNEQFF.

This clonotype was seen many times. The chain has TRBV28 and TRBJ2-3; TRBD2 matches 8 bases. Trimming at V came to 4 bases and at J to 4 bases, leaving 4 bases not matched to a gene. This CDR3 has 14 residues. The germline CDR1 and CDR2 sequences are MDHEN and SYDVKM. Here the CDR3 DNA reads TGTGCCAGCAGTTCCCGGGGGGGCTCAGATACGCAGTATTTT. As protein: CASSSRGGSDTQYF.

This clonotype has more than one count but fewer than ten. J is TRBJ2-1 and V is TRBV10-3; D is perhaps TRBD2 (6 bases). Germline CDR1 reads ENHRY; CDR2 reads SYGVKD. The CDR3 totals 14 residues. The V and J ends lost 8 bases and 7 bases respectively, with 18 bases between them. The CDR3 nucleotides are TGTGCCATCGAAACGGGGGTCGGCAGGAATGAGCAGTTCTTC. This encodes CAIETGVGRNEQFF.

This chain connects TRBV6-5 to TRBJ2-5; D ambiguous. Trimming stripped 0 bases from V and 3 bases from J, with 11 bases between. The germline gives CDR1 MNHEY, CDR2 SVGAGI. The CDR3 loop spans 15 amino acids. CDR3 sequence (DNA): TGTGCCAGCAGTTACTCGATCGGTAATGAAGAGACCCAGTACTTC. It specifies CASSYSIGNEETQYF.

This clonotype occurred a few times. The rearrangement uses TRBV11-1 and TRBJ1-1, with 8 positions matching TRBD1. Germline lookup yields CDR1 SGHAT and CDR2 FQDESV (reference sequence). The CDR3 is 14 amino acids. Trimming cost V 5 bases and J 8 bases; bases outside gene matches: 10. CDR3 loop: CASSTWTGRLEAFF. CDR3 in DNA: TGTGCCAGCAGCACCTGGACAGGGAGGCTAGAAGCTTTCTTT.

The DNA of the CDR3 is TGCAGTGCTAGAGCCGGGACTAGCGGGAGACCCAGCACAGATACGCAGTATTTT. The encoded protein is CSARAGTSGRPSTDTQYF. This chain uses TRBV20-1 with TRBJ2-3, with TRBD2 matching 14 bases. V gave up 1 base and J gave up 0 bases; unmatched junction bases: 6. CDR3 size: 18 residues. From germline, CDR1 is DFQATT and CDR2 SNEGSKA (reference sequence).

This clonotype has more than one count but fewer than ten. The chain links TRBV9 to TRBJ2-5, with TRBD2 identical over 10 bases. Trimming at V came to 3 bases and at J to 3 bases, leaving 5 bases not matched to a gene. The CDR3 contains 15 residues. The germline V gene has CDR1 SGDLS and CDR2 YYNGEE. In DNA, the CDR3 is TGTGCCAGCAGCGGTCCTAGCGGGAGCAAAGAGACCCAGTACTTC. This gives the protein CASSGPSGSKETQYF.